A single TCR beta chain is shown here with its context. The antigen is undetermined. Sequenced with the Oncomine TCR Beta short-read assay was DNA taken from cultured CD4+ T cells. TCRdb fed the PCR reads into MiXCR, producing one record per CDR3 protein. In the table there are 10,000 to 15,000 distinct CDR3 sequences, approximately 60% of which are singletons. This CDR3 has 15 amino acids. Germline V gene data show CDR1 as SGHAT and CDR2 as FQNNGV. The V and J ends lost 5 bases and 5 bases, in that order; junction bases with no gene match: 9. The record originates from a study of vaccination and CD4 T cells after COVID-19. Stated treatment: approximately nine-day PBMC culture with coronavirus spike peptide pools or control peptides (ViraFEST assay). Every positive PCR date fell between March and December 2020, earlier than the US Alpha, Beta and Delta variants. PBMC cultures, at around 2 million cells per well, received about 10 IU/ml IL-2 and roughly 9 ug/ml peptide pools.

The sequenced material came from CD4+ T cells from blood, cultured in vitro. The chain recombines TRBV11-2 with TRBJ2-5, with 9 bases lining up with TRBD1. The TCR sequence derives from a human donor who had recovered from COVID-19. The CDR3 loop is CASSPGTGRVETQYF. CDR3 nucleotide sequence: TGTGCCAGCAGCCCAGGGACAGGGCGAGTCGAGACCCAGTACTTC.